This T cell receptor (beta chain) was identified in a study of cytomegalovirus exposure and HLA in healthy donors. Study-level information: HLA-typed donors were the source of about 85 million unique TCRs, which an early data release held.

Regarding this clone: Its antigen is as yet unknown.

J was trimmed by 5 bases and V by 0 bases; bases with no gene match: 5. CDR1 is LGHNA, CDR2 YNFKEQ, per germline. The CDR3 spans 15 residues. PCR was performed using 60 Vbeta and 13 Jbeta primers. The repertoire was sequenced with immunoSEQ multiplex PCR; TCRdb's copy has only in-frame clones and lacks some. The sample has about 200,000 clones. Study outcomes and limitations: Analysis performed later found around 15,000 TCR beta sequences associated with HLA alleles at 0.05 false discovery rate.

This clonotype was obtained from a girl aged 2 to 9 in good health and CMV-seropositive. J is TRBJ2-7 and V is TRBV4-2; 9 bases agree with TRBD1. Specimen: PBMCs. CDR3 amino acids: CASSQDGGQGNEQYF. The CDR3 coding sequence is TGTGCCAGCAGCCAAGATGGGGGACAGGGAAACGAGCAGTACTTC.